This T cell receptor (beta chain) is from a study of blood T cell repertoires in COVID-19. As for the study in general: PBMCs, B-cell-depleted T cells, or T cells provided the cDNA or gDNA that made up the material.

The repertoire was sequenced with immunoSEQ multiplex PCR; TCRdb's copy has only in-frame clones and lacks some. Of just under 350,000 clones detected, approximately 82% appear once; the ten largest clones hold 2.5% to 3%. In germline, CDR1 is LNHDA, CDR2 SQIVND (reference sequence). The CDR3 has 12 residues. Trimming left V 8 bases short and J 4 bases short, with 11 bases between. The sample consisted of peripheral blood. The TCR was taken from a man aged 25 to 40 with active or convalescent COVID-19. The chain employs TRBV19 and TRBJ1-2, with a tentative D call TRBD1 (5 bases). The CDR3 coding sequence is TGTGCCAGTTCTCAGGGACTCTATGGCTACACCTTC. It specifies CASSQGLYGYTF.